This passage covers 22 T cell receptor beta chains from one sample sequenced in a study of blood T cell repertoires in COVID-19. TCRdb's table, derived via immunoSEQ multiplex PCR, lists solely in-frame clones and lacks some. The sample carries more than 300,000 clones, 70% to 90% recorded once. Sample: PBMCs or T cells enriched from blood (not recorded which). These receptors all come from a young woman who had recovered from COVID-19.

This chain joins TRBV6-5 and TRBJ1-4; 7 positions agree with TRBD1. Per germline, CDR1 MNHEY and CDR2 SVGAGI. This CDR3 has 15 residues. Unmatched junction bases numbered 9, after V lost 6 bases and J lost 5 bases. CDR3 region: CASRLRQGKNEKLFF. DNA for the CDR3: TGTGCCAGCAGGCTCCGACAGGGCAAGAATGAAAAACTGTTTTTT.

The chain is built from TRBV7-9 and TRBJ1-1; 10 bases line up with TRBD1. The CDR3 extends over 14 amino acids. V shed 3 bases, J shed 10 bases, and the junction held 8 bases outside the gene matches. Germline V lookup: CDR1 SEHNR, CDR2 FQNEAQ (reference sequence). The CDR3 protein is CASSLVRDRGSAFF. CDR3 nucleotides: TGTGCCAGCAGCTTGGTACGGGACAGGGGCTCAGCTTTCTTT. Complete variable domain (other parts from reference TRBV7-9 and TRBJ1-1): DTGVSQNPRHKITKRGQNVTFRCDPISEHNRLYWYRQTLGQGPEFLTYFQNEAQLEKSRLLSDRFSAERPKGSFSTLEIQRTEQGDSAMYLCASSLVRDRGSAFFGQGTRLTVV.

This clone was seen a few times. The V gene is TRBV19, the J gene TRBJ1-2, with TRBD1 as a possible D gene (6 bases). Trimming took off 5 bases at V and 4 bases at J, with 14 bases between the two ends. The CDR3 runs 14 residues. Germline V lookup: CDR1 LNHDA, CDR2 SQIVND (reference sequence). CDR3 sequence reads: CASSWRQDGYGYTF. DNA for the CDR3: TGTGCCAGTAGTTGGCGACAGGATGGCTATGGCTACACCTTC. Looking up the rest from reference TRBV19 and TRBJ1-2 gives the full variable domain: DGGITQSPKYLFRKEGQNVTLSCEQNLNHDAMYWYRQDPGQGLRLIYYSQIVNDFQKGDIAEGYSVSREKKESFPLTVTSAQKNPTAFYLCASSWRQDGYGYTFGSGTRLTVV.

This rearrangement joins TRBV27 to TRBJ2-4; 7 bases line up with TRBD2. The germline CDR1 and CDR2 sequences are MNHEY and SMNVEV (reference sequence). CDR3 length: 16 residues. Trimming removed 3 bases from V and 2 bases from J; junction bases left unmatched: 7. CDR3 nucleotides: TGTGCCAGCAGTTTCCTTGGGGGGGGTACCAAAAACATTCAGTACTTC. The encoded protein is CASSFLGGGTKNIQYF.

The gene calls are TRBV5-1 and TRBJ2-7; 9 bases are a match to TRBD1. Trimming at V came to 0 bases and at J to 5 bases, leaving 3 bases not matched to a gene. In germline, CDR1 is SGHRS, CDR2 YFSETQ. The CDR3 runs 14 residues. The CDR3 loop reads CASSLGDRANEQYF. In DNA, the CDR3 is TGCGCCAGCAGCTTGGGGGACAGGGCCAACGAGCAGTACTTC.

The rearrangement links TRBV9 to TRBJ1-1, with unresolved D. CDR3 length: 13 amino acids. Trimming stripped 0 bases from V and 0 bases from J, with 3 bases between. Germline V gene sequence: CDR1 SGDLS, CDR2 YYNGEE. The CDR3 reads CASSVVVNTEAFF. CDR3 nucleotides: TGTGCCAGCAGCGTAGTCGTGAACACTGAAGCTTTCTTT.

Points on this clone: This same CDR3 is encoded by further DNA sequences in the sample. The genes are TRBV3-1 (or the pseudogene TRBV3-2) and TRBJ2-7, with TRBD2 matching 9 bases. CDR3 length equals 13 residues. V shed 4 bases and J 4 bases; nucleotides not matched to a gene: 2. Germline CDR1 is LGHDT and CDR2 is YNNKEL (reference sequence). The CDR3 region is CASSRGRGYEQYF. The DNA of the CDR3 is TGTGCCAGCAGCCGCGGGAGGGGGTACGAGCAGTACTTC.

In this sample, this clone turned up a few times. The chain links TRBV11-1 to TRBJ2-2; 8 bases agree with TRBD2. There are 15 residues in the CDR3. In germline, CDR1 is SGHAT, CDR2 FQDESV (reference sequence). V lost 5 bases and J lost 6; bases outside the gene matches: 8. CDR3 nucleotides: TGTGCCAGCAGCCAGGCCGGGACTAGTTCCGGGGAGCTGTTTTTT. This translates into CASSQAGTSSGELFF.

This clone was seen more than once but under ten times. The CDR3 sequence: CASSERQGNTEAFF. Written as DNA, the CDR3 is TGTGCCAGCAGTGAAAGGCAGGGGAACACTGAAGCTTTCTTT. The rearrangement joins TRBV25-1 to TRBJ1-1, with a possible D match to TRBD1 (5 bases). The CDR3 is 14 residues long. Per germline, CDR1 MGHDK and CDR2 SYGVNS. Trimming pared 2 bases from V and 1 base from J, leaving 8 bases between.

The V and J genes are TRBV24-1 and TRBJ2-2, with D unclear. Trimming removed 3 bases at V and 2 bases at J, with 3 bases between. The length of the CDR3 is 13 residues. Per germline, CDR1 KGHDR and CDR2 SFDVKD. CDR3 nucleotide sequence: TGTGCCACCAGTGATCCAAACACCGGGGAGCTGTTTTTT. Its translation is CATSDPNTGELFF.

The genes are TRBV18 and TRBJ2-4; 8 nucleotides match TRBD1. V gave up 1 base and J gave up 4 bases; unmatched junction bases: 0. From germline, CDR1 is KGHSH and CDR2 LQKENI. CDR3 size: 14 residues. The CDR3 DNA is TGTGCCAGCTCACCACGACAGGGGAAAAACATTCAGTACTTC. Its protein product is CASSPRQGKNIQYF.

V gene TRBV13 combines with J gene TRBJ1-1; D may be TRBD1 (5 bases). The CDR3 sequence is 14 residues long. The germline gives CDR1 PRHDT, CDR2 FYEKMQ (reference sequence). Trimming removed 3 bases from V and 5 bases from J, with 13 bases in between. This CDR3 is CASSFLTGGTEAFF. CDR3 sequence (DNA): TGTGCCAGCAGCTTTTTAACAGGTGGAACTGAAGCTTTCTTT.

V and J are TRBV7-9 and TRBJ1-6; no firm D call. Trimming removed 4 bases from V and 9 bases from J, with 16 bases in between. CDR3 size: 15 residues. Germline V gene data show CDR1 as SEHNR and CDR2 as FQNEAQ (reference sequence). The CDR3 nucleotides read TGTGCCAGCAGCTCCCTCACGGCTGGGAGTTCACCCCTCCACTTT. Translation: CASSSLTAGSSPLHF.

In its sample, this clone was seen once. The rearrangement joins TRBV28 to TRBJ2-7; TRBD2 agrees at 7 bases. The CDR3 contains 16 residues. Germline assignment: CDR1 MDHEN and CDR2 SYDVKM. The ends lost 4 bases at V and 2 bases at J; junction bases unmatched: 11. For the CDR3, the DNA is TGTGCCAGCAGTTCCCGACTAGCCGACCCTACCTACGAGCAGTACTTC. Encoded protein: CASSSRLADPTYEQYF.

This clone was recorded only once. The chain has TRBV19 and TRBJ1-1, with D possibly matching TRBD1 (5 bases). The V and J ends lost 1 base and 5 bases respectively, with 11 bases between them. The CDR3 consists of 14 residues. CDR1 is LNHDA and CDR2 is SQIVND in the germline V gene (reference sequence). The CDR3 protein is CASSIVGRGTEAFF. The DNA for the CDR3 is TGTGCCAGTAGTATAGTGGGGCGCGGAACTGAAGCTTTCTTT.

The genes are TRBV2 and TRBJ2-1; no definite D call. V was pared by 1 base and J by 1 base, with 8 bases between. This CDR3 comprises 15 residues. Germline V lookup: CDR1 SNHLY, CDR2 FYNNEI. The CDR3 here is CASSEGRPSYNEQFF. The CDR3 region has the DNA TGTGCCAGCAGTGAAGGGCGGCCGTCCTACAATGAGCAGTTCTTC.

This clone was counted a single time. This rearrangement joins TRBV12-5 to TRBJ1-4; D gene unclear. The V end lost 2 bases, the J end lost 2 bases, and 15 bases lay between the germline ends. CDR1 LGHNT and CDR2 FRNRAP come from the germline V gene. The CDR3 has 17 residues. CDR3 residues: CASGLSAAPGTNEKLFF. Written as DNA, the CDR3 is TGTGCTAGTGGTTTGAGCGCAGCCCCTGGGACTAATGAAAAACTGTTTTTT.

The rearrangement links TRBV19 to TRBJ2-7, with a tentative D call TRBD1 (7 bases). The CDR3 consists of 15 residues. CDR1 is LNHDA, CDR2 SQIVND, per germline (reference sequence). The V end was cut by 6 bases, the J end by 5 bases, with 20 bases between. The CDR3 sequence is CASRPSWRGLHEQYF. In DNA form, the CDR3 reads TGTGCCAGTAGGCCCTCATGGAGGGGGCTCCACGAGCAGTACTTC.

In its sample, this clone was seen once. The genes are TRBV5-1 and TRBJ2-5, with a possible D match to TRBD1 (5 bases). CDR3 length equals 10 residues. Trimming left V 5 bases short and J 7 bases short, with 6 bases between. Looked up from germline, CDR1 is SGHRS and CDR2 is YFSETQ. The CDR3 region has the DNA TGCGCCAGCAGTAGGGGGACCCAGTACTTC. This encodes CASSRGTQYF. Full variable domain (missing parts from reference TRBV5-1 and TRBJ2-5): KAGVTQTPRYLIKTRGQQVTLSCSPISGHRSVSWYQQTPGQGLQFLFEYFSETQRNKGNFPGRFSGRQFSNSRSEMNVSTLELGDSALYLCASSRGTQYFGPGTRLLVL.

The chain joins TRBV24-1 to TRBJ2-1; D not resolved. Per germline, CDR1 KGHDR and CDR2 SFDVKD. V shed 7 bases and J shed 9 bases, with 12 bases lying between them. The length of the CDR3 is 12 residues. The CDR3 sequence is CATRGHSGEQFF. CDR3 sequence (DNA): TGTGCCACCAGGGGTCATTCGGGTGAGCAGTTCTTC.

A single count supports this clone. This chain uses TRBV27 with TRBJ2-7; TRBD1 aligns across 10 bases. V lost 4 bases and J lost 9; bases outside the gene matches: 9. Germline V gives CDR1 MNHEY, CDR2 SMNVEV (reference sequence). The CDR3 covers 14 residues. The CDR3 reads CASSSRTGGMLQYF. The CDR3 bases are TGTGCCAGCAGTTCCAGGACAGGGGGAATGTTGCAGTACTTC.

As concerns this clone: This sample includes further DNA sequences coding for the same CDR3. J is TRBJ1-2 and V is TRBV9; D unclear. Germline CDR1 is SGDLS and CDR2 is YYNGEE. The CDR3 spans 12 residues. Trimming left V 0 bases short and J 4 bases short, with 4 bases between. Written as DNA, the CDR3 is TGTGCCAGCAGCGTAGCGGGCTATGGCTACACCTTC. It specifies CASSVAGYGYTF.